These T cell receptor beta chains were read from a single sample in a study of blood T cell repertoires in COVID-19. The assay was immunoSEQ multiplex PCR, and TCRdb's table has in-frame clones only and misses some. The data contain over 300,000 clones, 89% of them singletons. The sequencing sample was made of PBMCs or T cells enriched from blood (not recorded which). Receptors originate from a woman aged 40 to 55 who had recovered from COVID-19. CDR3s include the opening cysteine and the closing phenylalanine or tryptophan. A D gene is named only where the DNA matches it firmly. Expanded clones are given a class, and other clones once, few, many or no size at all.

D gene	clone size	V gene	J gene	CDR3 protein	CDR3 DNA
-	-	TRBV19	TRBJ2-6	CASSETGANVLTF	TGTGCCAGTAGTGAGACTGGGGCCAACGTCCTGACTTTC
TRBD1	-	TRBV18	TRBJ1-1	CASSQDRAVTEAFF	TGTGCCAGCTCACAGGACAGGGCGGTCACTGAAGCTTTCTTT
-	-	TRBV15	TRBJ2-1	CATSRDLGAPSSYNEQFF	TGTGCCACCAGCAGAGATCTGGGCGCCCCCAGCTCCTACAATGAGCAGTTCTTC
-	few	TRBV11-3	TRBJ2-1	CASSSGVAAYNEQFF	TGTGCCAGCAGCTCCGGGGTAGCGGCCTACAATGAGCAGTTCTTC
TRBD1	-	TRBV5-1	TRBJ1-1	CASSFSPGGGNTEAFF	TGCGCCAGCAGCTTTAGCCCAGGGGGTGGGAACACTGAAGCTTTCTTT
-	-	TRBV24-1	TRBJ2-1	CATGRRGYEQFF	TGTGCCACGGGCCGCAGGGGCTATGAGCAGTTCTTC
-	-	TRBV5-6	TRBJ1-2	CASSSARRNSIVYGYTF	TGTGCCAGCAGCTCGGCTAGGCGGAACTCAATCGTCTATGGCTACACCTTC
-	-	TRBV27	TRBJ2-7	CASSLGGVGYEQYF	TGTGCCAGCAGTTTAGGAGGGGTCGGTTACGAGCAGTACTTC
TRBD1	-	TRBV7-9	TRBJ2-7	CASSSHSRDRAYEQYF	TGTGCCAGCAGCTCACACAGCCGGGACAGAGCCTACGAGCAGTACTTC
-	-	TRBV3-1/TRBV3-2	TRBJ2-7	CASSLSDCSGEEQYF	TGTGCCAGCAGCCTCTCGGACTGCTCCGGGGAGGAGCAGTACTTC
-	once	TRBV28	TRBJ2-6	CASAGPDDRAGANVLTF	TGTGCCAGCGCGGGACCGGATGACAGGGCTGGGGCCAACGTCCTGACTTTC
TRBD2	-	TRBV24-1	TRBJ2-1	CATSDFRRASGSEQFF	TGTGCCACCAGTGATTTTCGCCGGGCTAGCGGGAGTGAGCAGTTCTTC
-	-	TRBV24-1	TRBJ2-5	CATSDLGTSGLETQYF	TGTGCCACCAGTGATTTGGGCACATCAGGCTTGGAGACCCAGTACTTC
TRBD2	-	TRBV11-3	TRBJ2-1	CASSLDLKREYKAYNEQFF	TGTGCCAGCAGCTTAGATCTCAAGCGGGAGTATAAGGCCTACAATGAGCAGTTCTTC
-	-	TRBV7-2	TRBJ2-1	CASSSSLGRVYNEQFF	TGTGCCAGCAGCTCCTCCTTGGGGCGCGTTTACAATGAGCAGTTCTTC
-	-	TRBV4-3	TRBJ2-7	CASSQARGPYEQYF	TGCGCCAGCAGCCAAGCCCGCGGCCCCTACGAGCAGTACTTC
TRBD1	-	TRBV5-4	TRBJ2-7	CASSLQGIYEQYF	TGTGCCAGCAGCTTACAGGGGATCTACGAGCAGTACTTC
TRBD1	-	TRBV19	TRBJ2-2	CASRQGWNTGELFF	TGTGCCAGTCGACAGGGGTGGAACACCGGGGAGCTGTTTTTT
TRBD2	-	TRBV30	TRBJ2-7	CAWGMGLAGYEQYF	TGTGCCTGGGGGATGGGACTAGCGGGCTACGAGCAGTACTTC
TRBD1	few	TRBV7-9	TRBJ1-6	CASSLWTGSNSPLHF	TGTGCCAGCAGCCTCTGGACAGGGTCTAATTCACCCCTCCACTTT
TRBD2	-	TRBV10-2	TRBJ2-1	CASSAIAGSSYNEQFF	TGCGCCAGCAGTGCTATAGCGGGGAGCTCCTACAATGAGCAGTTCTTC
-	-	TRBV11-3	TRBJ2-2	CASSLDRAGELFF	TGTGCCAGCAGCTTAGACAGGGCCGGGGAGCTGTTTTTT
TRBD1	-	TRBV29-1	TRBJ1-1	CSVGASSIRDRVPEAFF	TGCAGCGTTGGTGCATCGTCTATTCGGGACAGGGTTCCCGAAGCTTTCTTT
-	once	TRBV5-6	TRBJ1-3	CASSPLAGAGNTIYF	TGTGCCAGCAGCCCCCTGGCCGGGGCTGGAAACACCATATATTTT
TRBD2	once	TRBV4-3	TRBJ2-7	CASSHDPGLAVYEQYF	TGCGCCAGCAGCCACGACCCGGGACTAGCGGTCTACGAGCAGTACTTC
-	few	TRBV23-1	TRBJ2-3	CASSQSGPRRALDSTDTQYF	TGCGCCAGCAGTCAATCGGGTCCGAGGAGGGCTTTGGATAGCACAGATACGCAGTATTTT
-	-	TRBV3-1/TRBV3-2	TRBJ1-2	CASSQEGAPYYGYTF	TGTGCCAGCAGCCAGGAAGGGGCGCCGTACTATGGCTACACCTTC
TRBD1	few	TRBV30	TRBJ2-1	CAWRRGRQDEQFF	TGTGCCTGGAGGAGGGGGCGCCAGGATGAGCAGTTCTTC
-	-	TRBV28	TRBJ1-3	CASSSPPGSGNTIYF	TGTGCCAGCAGTTCCCCGCCAGGGTCTGGAAACACCATATATTTT
TRBD2	-	TRBV9	TRBJ2-5	CASSVDPAGVQETQYF	TGTGCCAGCAGCGTAGATCCAGCGGGGGTCCAAGAGACCCAGTACTTC
-	-	TRBV7-6	TRBJ2-1	CASSLVGEQFF	TGTGCCAGCAGCTTAGTCGGTGAGCAGTTCTTC
-	-	TRBV7-2	TRBJ2-3	CASSFRGRIGDTQYF	TGTGCCAGCAGCTTCAGAGGTCGGATCGGTGATACGCAGTATTTT
TRBD1	-	TRBV18	TRBJ2-7	CASSPQATGGGYEQYF	TGTGCCAGCTCACCACAGGCCACAGGGGGCGGCTACGAGCAGTACTTC
TRBD2	-	TRBV5-6	TRBJ2-1	CASSLPPSGNNEQFF	TGTGCCAGCAGCTTGCCGCCTAGCGGGAACAATGAGCAGTTCTTC
-	few	TRBV4-2	TRBJ1-1	CASSQLRGVAEAFF	TGTGCCAGCAGCCAGCTCAGGGGTGTTGCTGAAGCTTTCTTT
-	-	TRBV19	TRBJ2-1	CASSIGGGAVWYNEQFF	TGTGCCAGTAGTATAGGGGGTGGGGCAGTTTGGTACAATGAGCAGTTCTTC
TRBD2	once	TRBV5-6	TRBJ2-1	CASSSVSGGTYNEQFF	TGTGCCAGCAGCTCGGTTAGCGGGGGGACATACAATGAGCAGTTCTTC
TRBD1	-	TRBV19	TRBJ2-2	CASSPTDRGFTGELFF	TGTGCCAGTAGTCCCACGGACAGGGGGTTCACCGGGGAGCTGTTTTTT
-	-	TRBV7-6	TRBJ2-1	CASSLRLVNEQFF	TGTGCCAGCAGCTTACGACTAGTCAATGAGCAGTTCTTC
-	-	TRBV5-8	TRBJ2-5	CASSLGNSWYQETQYF	TGTGCCAGCAGCCTCGGGAACAGTTGGTACCAAGAGACCCAGTACTTC
TRBD2	few	TRBV4-2	TRBJ2-2	CASSLSTSVTGELFF	TGTGCCAGCAGCCTCTCGACTAGCGTCACCGGGGAGCTGTTTTTT
TRBD1	-	TRBV4-1	TRBJ2-7	CASSRLVTGFYEQYF	TGCGCCAGCAGCCGCCTAGTGACAGGGTTCTACGAGCAGTACTTC
-	-	TRBV6-5	TRBJ1-4	CASSLQVANEKLFF	TGTGCCAGCAGCCTACAGGTTGCTAATGAAAAACTGTTTTTT
TRBD2	-	TRBV29-1	TRBJ2-5	CSVAAGGARSTQYF	TGCAGCGTTGCAGCCGGGGGGGCGCGGTCGACCCAGTACTTC
-	-	TRBV9	TRBJ2-7	CASSVAPQGYEQYF	TGTGCCAGCAGCGTAGCCCCCCAGGGTTACGAGCAGTACTTC
TRBD1	once	TRBV20-1	TRBJ1-5	CSASRDRHLSQHF	TGCAGTGCTAGTAGGGACAGGCACCTCTCCCAGCATTTT
-	-	TRBV19	TRBJ2-1	CASSIGPPRDEQFF	TGTGCCAGTAGTATTGGTCCTCCGAGAGATGAGCAGTTCTTC
-	-	TRBV9	TRBJ2-7	CASSLRLENPSNF	TGTGCCAGCAGCCTCCGATTGGAGAACCCAAGTAACTTC